This TCR beta chain was sequenced in a study of blood T cell repertoires in COVID-19. Study context: Sites across the United States, Italy and Spain contributed samples from acute and convalescent COVID-19.

In the original workflow: Reference gene primer amplification yielded estimated nucleated cell counts. TCRdb keeps only in-frame clones here, not all; method: immunoSEQ multiplex PCR. V, J and clone size reflect that table, while D and trimming were determined from the DNA. In the table there are 130,000 to 150,000 clones, roughly 82% of which are singletons. Material for sequencing was peripheral blood. The clonotype was recovered from a human donor in a cohort sampled during active COVID-19.

The CDR3 DNA reads as TGCGCCAGCAGCGAACGACAGGGGGCTGACACCGGGGAGCTGTTTTTT. This encodes CASSERQGADTGELFF. V is TRBV5-1 and J is TRBJ2-2, with 10 bases matching TRBD1. The CDR3 spans 16 residues. Germline-derived CDR1 and CDR2 are SGHRS and YFSETQ. V shed 4 bases and J 3 bases; nucleotides not matched to a gene: 6.